This T cell receptor beta chain stems from a study of shared clonotypes between healthy human individuals (dated by TCRdb to 2020 to 2021). The study in broad terms: Two women and a few men aged 18 to 49 years were included in the cohort. To estimate repertoire size and how much clonotype sharing occurs between individuals, the study deeply sequenced the blood TCR repertoires of 5 or 6 healthy adults. Leukapheresis yielded between about 0.94 and 9.5 billion PBMCs per donor. Per donor, three plates each were used for CD4 naive and CD4 memory, two for CD8 naive, and one for CD8 memory. Libraries were prepared and TCR repertoires were sequenced by different laboratories using diverse techniques, in order to increase sequencing depth and limit assay-specific biases.

The donors were healthy, HIV-negative adults with no recently reported acute infections or vaccinations. All donors were Caucasian adults living in Nashville, Tennessee, USA. CD4+ T cells were enriched by magnetic negative selection; naive cells were then positively selected on CD45RA, and the negative fraction formed the memory subset. After blood collection by leukapheresis, PBMCs were isolated using Ficoll-Histopaque density gradient centrifugation and then cryopreserved in the vapor phase of liquid nitrogen. Purity and quantity of every magnetically sorted T cell population were checked by analytical flow cytometry. Genomic DNA was isolated from each sorted fraction and quantified by UV absorbance on a Nanodrop 2000c. This clone was seen a handful of times. Its antigen target is currently unknown. The record has no base qualities; no much larger clone is one base away. Using the deep immunoSEQ assay, multiplex PCR amplified TCR CDR3 regions from genomic DNA. Genomic DNA extracted from each cell subset was distributed evenly over all wells of several immunoSEQ 96-well plates, and each plate served as one replicate. For sorted subsets, roughly 200 ng of genomic DNA, equivalent to some 30,000 T cell genomes, went into each replicate PCR. The purified libraries were quantified using a Qubit 3.0 fluorometer, sized with a Bioanalyzer 2100, and then quantified again using the KAPA Library Quantification kit. Every immunoSEQ 96-well plate was sequenced on a dedicated single-read 150-cycle Illumina NextSeq 550 flow cell. From the authors' description of their analysis: Because only junctional sequences without quality scores were contained in the immunoSEQ output, filtering matching that applied to full-length reads could not be performed. Sequences were annotated with PyIR, a Python wrapper for IgBLAST v1.9, and V/J genes and CDR3 were assigned using IMGT germline references. Reads were filtered out if the reads had weak V/J assignments (E-value above 1e-6), no CDR3, stop codons, out-of-frame junctions, or ambiguous translated residues. V3J clonotypes were defined by identical inferred V gene, J gene, and CDR3 amino acid sequence. Percentage overlap between repertoires was calculated by dividing the number of shared unique clonotypes by the size of the smaller repertoire. Richness of each repertoire was evaluated using RTK rarefaction, the Chao1 estimator, and Recon v2.1 estimates of unobserved clonotypes. Generation probabilities for all TCRbeta clonotypes obtained by the gDNA method from a handful of donors were computed using OLGA. What TCRdb holds here is the immuneACCESS table cut down to in-frame rearrangements. Part of the clones is not present; checked against another copy, under half of the missing clones reflect an unresolved V gene, and the others are unexplained. D and trimming were read from the DNA, whereas the V and J calls and clone size are those reported in that table. The sample table shows about 1 million clones, and roughly 80% are seen once. The ten largest clones capture 1.4% to 1.5% of the sample.

The full study reports these points: Pairwise subsampling led to the expectation that sequencing depth would affect the degree of clonotype sharing among donors. Sharing across a handful of donors was observed for around 5% of naive CD4, 3% to 4% of naive CD8, roughly 2.4% of memory CD4, and roughly 0.43% of memory CD8 clonotypes. Sampling was restricted to blood, and TCR repertoires in tissues likely differ from the TCR repertoires found in blood. Because the study included only a small number of donors, the genetic and exposure-history diversity represented was limited. Larger estimated clonotype richness was generally found for naive subsets than for memory subsets. Higher generation probabilities were observed for clonotypes shared by all four sorted-subset donors than for non-shared clonotypes. Even with the large sequencing depth, rarefaction of the sorted-subset datasets indicated that sequencing was incomplete.

Counted from cysteine to phenylalanine, this CDR3 has 16 amino acids. Only CDR3 DNA is held: 48 bases, read in frame from base 1. The germline V gene specifies WSHSY as CDR1 and SAAADI as CDR2. At the junction V is shortened by 0 bases and J by 3 bases, with 15 bases in between. The chain was built from TRBV10-2 and TRBJ2-7; the D segment is perhaps TRBD1 or TRBD2, each sharing 5 matched bases. The receptor was isolated from a man between 18 and 35 years old in good health. The sample comprised memory CD4+ T cells sorted from blood. The sample's cell subset or site label, in plain terms: CD45RA-negative fraction. In nucleotides, the sequence is TGCGCCAGCAGTGAGTCAGCCGGGGCACCTTTCTACGAGCAGTACTTC. Its protein reads: CASSESAGAPFYEQYF.